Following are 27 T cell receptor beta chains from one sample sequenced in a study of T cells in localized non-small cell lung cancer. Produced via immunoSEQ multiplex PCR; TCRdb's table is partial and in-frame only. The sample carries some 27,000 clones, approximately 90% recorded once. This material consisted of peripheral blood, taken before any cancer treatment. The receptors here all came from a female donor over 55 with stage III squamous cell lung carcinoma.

The CDR3 sequence: CASSQGWLAGTDTQYF. CDR3 DNA: TGCGCCAGCAGCCAAGGCTGGCTAGCGGGCACAGATACGCAGTATTTT. V usage is TRBV4-3 and J usage is TRBJ2-3, with 7 bases identical to TRBD2. After removal of 1 base from V and 1 base from J, the junction contained 5 bases not matched to a gene. This CDR3 region has 16 residues. Per germline, CDR1 LGHNA and CDR2 YSLEER.

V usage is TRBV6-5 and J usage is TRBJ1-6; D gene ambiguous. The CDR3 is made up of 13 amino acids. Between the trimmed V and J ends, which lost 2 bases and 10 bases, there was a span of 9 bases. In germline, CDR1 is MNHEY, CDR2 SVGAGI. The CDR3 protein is CASSYPLGSPLHF. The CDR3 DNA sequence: TGTGCCAGCAGTTACCCCTTGGGGTCACCCCTCCACTTT.

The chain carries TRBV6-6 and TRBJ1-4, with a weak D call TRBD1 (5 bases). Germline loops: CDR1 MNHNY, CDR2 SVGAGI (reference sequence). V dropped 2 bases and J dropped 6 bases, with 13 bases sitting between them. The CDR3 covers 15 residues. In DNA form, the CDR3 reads TGTGCCAGCAGTTACGGCGGACAAGACCATGAAAAACTGTTTTTT. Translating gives CASSYGGQDHEKLFF.

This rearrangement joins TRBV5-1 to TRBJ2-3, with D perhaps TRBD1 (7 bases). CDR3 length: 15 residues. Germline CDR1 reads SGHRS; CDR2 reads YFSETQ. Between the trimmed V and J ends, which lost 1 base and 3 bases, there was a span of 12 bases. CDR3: CASSLQGGNTDTQYF. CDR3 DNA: TGCGCCAGCAGCTTGCAGGGGGGTAATACAGATACGCAGTATTTT.

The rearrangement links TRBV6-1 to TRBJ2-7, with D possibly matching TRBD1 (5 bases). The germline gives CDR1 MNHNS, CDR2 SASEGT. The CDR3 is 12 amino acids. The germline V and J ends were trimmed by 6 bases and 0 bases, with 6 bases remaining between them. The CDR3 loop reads CASRDTSYEQYF. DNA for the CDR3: TGTGCCAGCAGGGACACCTCCTACGAGCAGTACTTC.

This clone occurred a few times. The CDR3 spells CASSFDSSYEQYF. CDR3 coding DNA: TGTGCCAGCAGCTTCGACTCTAGTTACGAGCAGTACTTC. The chain links TRBV5-5 to TRBJ2-7; no clear D. V was pared by 2 bases and J by 4 bases, with 10 bases between. Germline CDR1 and CDR2: SGHKS and YYEKEE (reference sequence). CDR3 length equals 13 residues.

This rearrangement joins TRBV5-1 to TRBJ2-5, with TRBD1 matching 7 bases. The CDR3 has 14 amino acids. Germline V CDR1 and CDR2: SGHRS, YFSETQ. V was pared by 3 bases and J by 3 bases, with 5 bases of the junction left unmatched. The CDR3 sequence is CASSSGTAKETQYF. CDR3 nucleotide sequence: TGCGCCAGCAGCTCCGGGACAGCGAAAGAGACCCAGTACTTC.

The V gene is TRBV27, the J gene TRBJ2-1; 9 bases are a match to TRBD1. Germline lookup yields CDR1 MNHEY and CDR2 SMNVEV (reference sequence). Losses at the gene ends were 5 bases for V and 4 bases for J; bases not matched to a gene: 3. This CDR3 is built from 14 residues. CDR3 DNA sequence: TGTGCCAGCAGTCCGGGACAGGGTTACAATGAGCAGTTCTTC. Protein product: CASSPGQGYNEQFF.

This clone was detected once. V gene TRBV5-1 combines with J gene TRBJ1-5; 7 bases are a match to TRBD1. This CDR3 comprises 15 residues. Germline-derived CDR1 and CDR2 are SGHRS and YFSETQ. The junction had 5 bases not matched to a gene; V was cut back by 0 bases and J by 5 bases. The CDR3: CASSLGDSGHQPQHF. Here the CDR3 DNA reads TGCGCCAGCAGCTTGGGGGACAGTGGGCATCAGCCCCAGCATTTT.

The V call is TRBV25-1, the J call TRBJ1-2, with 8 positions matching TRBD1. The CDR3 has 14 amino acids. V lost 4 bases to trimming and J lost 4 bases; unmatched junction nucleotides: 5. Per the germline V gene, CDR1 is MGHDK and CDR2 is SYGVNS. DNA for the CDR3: TGTGCCAGCAGTGCCCAGGGGGCGGGCTATGGCTACACCTTC. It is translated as CASSAQGAGYGYTF.

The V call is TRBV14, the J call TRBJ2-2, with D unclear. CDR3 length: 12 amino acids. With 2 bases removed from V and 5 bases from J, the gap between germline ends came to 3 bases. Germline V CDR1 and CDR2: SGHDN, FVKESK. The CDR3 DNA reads TGTGCCAGCAGCCAAAGGACCGGGGAGCTGTTTTTT. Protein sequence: CASSQRTGELFF.

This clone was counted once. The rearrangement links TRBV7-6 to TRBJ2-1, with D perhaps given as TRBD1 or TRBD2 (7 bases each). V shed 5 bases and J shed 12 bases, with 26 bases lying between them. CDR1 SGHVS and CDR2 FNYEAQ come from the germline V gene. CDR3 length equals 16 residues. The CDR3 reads CASSRRGGFYNEGQFF. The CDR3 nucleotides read TGTGCCAGCAGCCGCAGGGGGGGCTTTTATAATGAGGGGCAGTTCTTC.

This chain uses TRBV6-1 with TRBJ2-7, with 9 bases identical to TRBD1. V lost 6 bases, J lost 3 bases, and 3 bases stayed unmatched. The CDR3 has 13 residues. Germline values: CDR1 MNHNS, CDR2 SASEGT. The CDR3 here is CASRTGQGYEQYF. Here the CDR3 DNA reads TGTGCCAGCAGGACGGGACAGGGCTACGAGCAGTACTTC.

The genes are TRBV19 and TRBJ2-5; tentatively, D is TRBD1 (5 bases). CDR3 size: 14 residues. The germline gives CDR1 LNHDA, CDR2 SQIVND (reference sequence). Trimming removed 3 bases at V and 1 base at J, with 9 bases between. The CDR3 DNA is TGTGCCAGTAGTATCGACAGCTTCCAAGAGACCCAGTACTTC. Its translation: CASSIDSFQETQYF.

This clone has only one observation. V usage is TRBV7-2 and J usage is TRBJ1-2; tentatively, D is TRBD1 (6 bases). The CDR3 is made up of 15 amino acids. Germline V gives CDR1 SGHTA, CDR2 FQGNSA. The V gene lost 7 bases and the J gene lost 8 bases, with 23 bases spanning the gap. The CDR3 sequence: CASNHPDRASWGYTF. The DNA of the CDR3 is TGTGCCAGCAACCACCCGGACAGAGCTTCGTGGGGCTACACCTTC.

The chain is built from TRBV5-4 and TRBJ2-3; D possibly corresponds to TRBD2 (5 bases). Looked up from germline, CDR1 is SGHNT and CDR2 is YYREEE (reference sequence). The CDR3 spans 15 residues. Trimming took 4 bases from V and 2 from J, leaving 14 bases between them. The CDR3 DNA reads TGTGCCAGCAGCGATACTAGTAGTTTCACAGATACGCAGTATTTT. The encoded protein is CASSDTSSFTDTQYF.

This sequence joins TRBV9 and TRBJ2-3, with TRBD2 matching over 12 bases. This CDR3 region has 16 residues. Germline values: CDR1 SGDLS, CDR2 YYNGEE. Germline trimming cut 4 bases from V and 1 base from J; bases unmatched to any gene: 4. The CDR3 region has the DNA TGTGCCAGCAGCCCTAGGACTAGCGGGGGCACAGATACGCAGTATTTT. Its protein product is CASSPRTSGGTDTQYF.

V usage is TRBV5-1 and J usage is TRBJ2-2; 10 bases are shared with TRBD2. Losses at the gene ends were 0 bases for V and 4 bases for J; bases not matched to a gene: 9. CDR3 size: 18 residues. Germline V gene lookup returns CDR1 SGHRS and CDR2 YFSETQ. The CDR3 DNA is TGCGCCAGCAGCTTGGAAGTTGCTAGCGGGAGCGGCACCGGGGAGCTGTTTTTT. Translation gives CASSLEVASGSGTGELFF.

The CDR3 nucleotides read TGCGCCAGCGGGACTATTGGGACCGGGGAGCTGTTTTTT. It specifies CASGTIGTGELFF. The chain links TRBV10-1 to TRBJ2-2, with 7 bases aligning to TRBD2. Trimming at V came to 8 bases and at J to 5 bases, leaving 5 bases not matched to a gene. Germline V gene lookup returns CDR1 WNHNN and CDR2 SYGVQD (reference sequence). This CDR3 has 13 amino acids.

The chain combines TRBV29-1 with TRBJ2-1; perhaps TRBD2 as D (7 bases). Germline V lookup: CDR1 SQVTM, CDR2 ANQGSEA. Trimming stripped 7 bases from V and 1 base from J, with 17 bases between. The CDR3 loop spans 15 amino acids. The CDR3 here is CSAGGGGGSYNEQFF. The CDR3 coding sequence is TGCAGCGCCGGGGGCGGGGGCGGATCCTACAATGAGCAGTTCTTC.

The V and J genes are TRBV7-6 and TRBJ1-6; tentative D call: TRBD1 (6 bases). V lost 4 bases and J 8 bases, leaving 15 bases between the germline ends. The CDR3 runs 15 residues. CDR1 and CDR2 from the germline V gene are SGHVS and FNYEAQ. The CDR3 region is CASSSQGLRYSPLHF. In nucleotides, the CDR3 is TGTGCCAGCAGCTCCCAGGGGTTGCGGTATTCACCCCTCCACTTT.

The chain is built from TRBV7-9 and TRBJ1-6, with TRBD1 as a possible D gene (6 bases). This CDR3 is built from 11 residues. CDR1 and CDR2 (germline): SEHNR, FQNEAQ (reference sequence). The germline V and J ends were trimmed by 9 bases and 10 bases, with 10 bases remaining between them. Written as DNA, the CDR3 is TGTGCCAGTATGACAGGATCACCCCTCCACTTT. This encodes CASMTGSPLHF.

CDR3 DNA: TGCGCCAGCAGCCAAGTCCGGGTCTCAGGGATTTACTACGAGCAGTACTTC. This codes for CASSQVRVSGIYYEQYF. This chain joins TRBV4-1 and TRBJ2-7; tentatively, D is TRBD1 (5 bases). The CDR3 runs to 17 residues. With 1 base removed from V and 3 bases from J, the gap between germline ends came to 19 bases. The germline V gene has CDR1 MGHRA and CDR2 YSYEKL.

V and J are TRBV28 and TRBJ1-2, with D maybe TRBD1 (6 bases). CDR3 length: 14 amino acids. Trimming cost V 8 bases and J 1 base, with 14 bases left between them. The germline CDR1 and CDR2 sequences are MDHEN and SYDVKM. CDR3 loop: CASGHGGLNYGYTF. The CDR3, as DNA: TGTGCCAGCGGTCATGGGGGGCTTAACTATGGCTACACCTTC.

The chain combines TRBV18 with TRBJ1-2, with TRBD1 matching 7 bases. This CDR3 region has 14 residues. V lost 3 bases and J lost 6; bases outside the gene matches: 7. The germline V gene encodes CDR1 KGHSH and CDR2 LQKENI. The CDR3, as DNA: TGTGCCAGCTCACCTACACAGGGGACGGATGGCTACACCTTC. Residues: CASSPTQGTDGYTF.

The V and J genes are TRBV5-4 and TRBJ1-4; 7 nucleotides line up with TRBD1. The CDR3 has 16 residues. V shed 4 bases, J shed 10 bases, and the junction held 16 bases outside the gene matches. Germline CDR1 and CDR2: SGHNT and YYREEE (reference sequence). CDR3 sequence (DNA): TGTGCCAGCAGCCCGGGCGGGACAGCGGATGTCGGAAAACTGTTTTTT. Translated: CASSPGGTADVGKLFF.

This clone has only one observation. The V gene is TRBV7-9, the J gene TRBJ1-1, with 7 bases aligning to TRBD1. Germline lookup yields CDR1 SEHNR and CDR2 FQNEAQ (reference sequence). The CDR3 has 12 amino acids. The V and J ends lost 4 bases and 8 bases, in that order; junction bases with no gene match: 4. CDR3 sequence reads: CASSSQGREAFF. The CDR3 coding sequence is TGTGCCAGCAGCTCACAGGGGCGGGAAGCTTTCTTT.